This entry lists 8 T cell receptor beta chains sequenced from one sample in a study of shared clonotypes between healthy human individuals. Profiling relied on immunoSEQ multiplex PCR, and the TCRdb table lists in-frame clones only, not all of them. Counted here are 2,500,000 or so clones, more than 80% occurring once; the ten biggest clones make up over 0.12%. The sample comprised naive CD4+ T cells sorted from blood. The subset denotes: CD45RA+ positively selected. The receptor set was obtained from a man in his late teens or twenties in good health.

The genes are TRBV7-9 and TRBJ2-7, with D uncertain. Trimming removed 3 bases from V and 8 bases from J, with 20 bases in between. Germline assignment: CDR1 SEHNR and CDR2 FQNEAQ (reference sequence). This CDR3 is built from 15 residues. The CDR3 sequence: CASSFISTTPTQQYF. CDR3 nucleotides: TGTGCCAGCAGCTTCATCAGCACAACTCCTACGCAGCAGTACTTC.

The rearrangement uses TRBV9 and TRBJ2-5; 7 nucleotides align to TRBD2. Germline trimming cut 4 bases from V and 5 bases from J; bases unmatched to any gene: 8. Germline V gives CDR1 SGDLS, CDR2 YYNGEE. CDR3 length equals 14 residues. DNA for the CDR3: TGTGCCAGCAGCCCCTACGTGGGGGGGGAGACCCAGTACTTC. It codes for CASSPYVGGETQYF.

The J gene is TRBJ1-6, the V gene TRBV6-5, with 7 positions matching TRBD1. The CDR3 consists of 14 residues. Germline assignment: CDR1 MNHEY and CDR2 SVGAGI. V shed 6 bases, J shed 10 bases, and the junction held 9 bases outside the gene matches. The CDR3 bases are TGTGCCAGCAGATCGACAGGGAAAGCGTCACCCCTCCACTTT. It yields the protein CASRSTGKASPLHF.

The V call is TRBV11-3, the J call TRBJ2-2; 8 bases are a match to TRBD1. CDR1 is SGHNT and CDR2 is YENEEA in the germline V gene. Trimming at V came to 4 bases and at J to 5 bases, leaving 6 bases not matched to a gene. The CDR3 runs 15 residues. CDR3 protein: CASSSGDRRTGELFF. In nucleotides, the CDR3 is TGTGCCAGCAGCTCAGGGGACAGGCGAACCGGGGAGCTGTTTTTT.

This CDR3 reads CAITPVMNTEAFF. The CDR3 region has the DNA TGTGCCATCACTCCGGTCATGAACACTGAAGCTTTCTTT. The chain combines TRBV10-3 with TRBJ1-1; D unresolved. The CDR3 runs 13 residues. Looked up from germline, CDR1 is ENHRY and CDR2 is SYGVKD. Trimming cost V 7 bases and J 0 bases, with 9 bases left between them.

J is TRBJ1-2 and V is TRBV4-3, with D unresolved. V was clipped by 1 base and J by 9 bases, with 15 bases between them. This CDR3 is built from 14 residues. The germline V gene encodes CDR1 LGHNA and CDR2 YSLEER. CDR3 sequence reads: CASSQADGLRSYTF. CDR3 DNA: TGCGCCAGCAGCCAAGCGGACGGACTTCGAAGCTACACCTTC.

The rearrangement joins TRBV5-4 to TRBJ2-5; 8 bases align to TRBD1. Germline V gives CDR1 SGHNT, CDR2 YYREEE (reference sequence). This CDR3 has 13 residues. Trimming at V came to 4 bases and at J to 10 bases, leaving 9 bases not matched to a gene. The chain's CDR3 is CASSTGQGVDQYF. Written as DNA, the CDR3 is TGTGCCAGCAGCACTGGACAGGGAGTGGACCAGTACTTC.

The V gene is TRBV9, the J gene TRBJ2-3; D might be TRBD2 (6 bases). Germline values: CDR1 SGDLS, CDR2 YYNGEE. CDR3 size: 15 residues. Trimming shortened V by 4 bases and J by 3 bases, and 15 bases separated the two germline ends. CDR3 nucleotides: TGTGCCAGCAGCCCTGGGGTAGCGGAGACAGATACGCAGTATTTT. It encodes CASSPGVAETDTQYF.